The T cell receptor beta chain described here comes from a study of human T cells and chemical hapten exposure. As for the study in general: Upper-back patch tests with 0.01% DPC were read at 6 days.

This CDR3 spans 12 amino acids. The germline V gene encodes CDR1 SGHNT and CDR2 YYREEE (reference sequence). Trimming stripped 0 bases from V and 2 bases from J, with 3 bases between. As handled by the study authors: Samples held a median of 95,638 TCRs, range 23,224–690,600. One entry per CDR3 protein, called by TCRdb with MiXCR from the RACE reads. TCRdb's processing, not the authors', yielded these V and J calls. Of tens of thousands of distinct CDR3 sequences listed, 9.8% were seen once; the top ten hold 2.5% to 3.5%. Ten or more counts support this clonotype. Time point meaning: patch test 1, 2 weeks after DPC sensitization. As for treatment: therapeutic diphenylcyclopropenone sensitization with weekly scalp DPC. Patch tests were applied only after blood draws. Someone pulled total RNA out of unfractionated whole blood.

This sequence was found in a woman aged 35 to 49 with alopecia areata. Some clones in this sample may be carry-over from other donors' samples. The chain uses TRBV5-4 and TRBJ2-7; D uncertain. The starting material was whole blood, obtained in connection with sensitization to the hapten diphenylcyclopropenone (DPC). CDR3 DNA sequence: TGTGCCAGCAGCTTGGGCGCCTACGAGCAGTACTTC. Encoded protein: CASSLGAYEQYF.